Listed here is a single T cell receptor beta chain. Its antigen is still unknown. Qualities for individual bases were not recorded, and no much larger clone is one base off. This entry comes from a study of shared clonotypes between healthy human individuals (dated by TCRdb to the early 2020s). With regard to the full study: A couple of women and three men aged 18 to 49 years were included in the cohort. For each donor, CD4 naive and CD4 memory were each given three plates, CD8 naive was given two plates, and CD8 memory was given one plate. The study deeply sequenced blood TCR repertoires of about 5 healthy adults to estimate repertoire size and the extent of clonotype sharing between individuals. Different laboratories and diverse techniques were used to prepare libraries and sequence TCR repertoires, to increase sequencing depth and limit assay-specific biases. Each donor's leukapheresis produced roughly between about 0.9 and 9.5 billion PBMCs.

Study-wide conclusions, independent of this receptor: Sampling was limited to blood, and TCR repertoires in tissue likely differ from TCR repertoires in blood. The genetic and exposure-history diversity represented was limited by the small number of donors. Larger estimated clonotype richness was generally found for naive subsets than for memory subsets. Pairwise subsampling led to the expectation that sequencing depth would affect the degree of clonotype sharing among donors. Even with the large sequencing depth, rarefaction of the sorted-subset datasets indicated that sequencing was incomplete. Around 5% of naive CD4, around 4% of naive CD8, 2.3% of memory CD4, and approximately 0.39% of memory CD8 clonotypes were shared across several donors. Higher generation probabilities were observed for clonotypes shared by all four sorted-subset donors than for non-shared clonotypes.

TCR CDR3 regions were amplified from genomic DNA by multiplex PCR using the deep immunoSEQ assay. Genomic DNA extracted from each cell subset was distributed evenly over all wells of several immunoSEQ 96-well plates, and each plate served as one replicate. For sorted subsets, approximately 190 ng of genomic DNA, equivalent to around 29,000 T cell genomes, went into each replicate PCR. Purified libraries were measured with a Qubit 3.0 fluorometer, size-checked on a Bioanalyzer 2100, and measured again with the KAPA Library Quantification kit. Each immunoSEQ 96-well plate was sequenced on its own single-read 150-cycle Illumina NextSeq 550 flow cell. From the authors' description of their analysis: Because only junctional sequences without quality scores were contained in the immunoSEQ output, filtering matching that applied to full-length reads could not be performed. Sequences were annotated with PyIR, a Python wrapper for IgBLAST v1.9, and V/J genes and CDR3 were assigned using IMGT germline references. Reads were filtered out if the reads had weak V/J assignments (E-value above 1e-6), no CDR3, stop codons, out-of-frame junctions, or ambiguous translated residues. V3J clonotypes were defined as sequences sharing an identical inferred V gene, J gene, and CDR3 amino acid sequence. The percentage overlap between two repertoires was calculated by dividing the number of shared unique clonotypes by the size of the smaller repertoire. Three approaches were used to assess repertoire richness: RTK rarefaction, the Chao1 estimator, and Recon v2.1 estimates of unobserved clonotypes. For all TCRbeta clonotypes obtained by the gDNA method from a few donors, generation probabilities were computed with OLGA. In its TCRdb copy, this immuneACCESS table keeps in-frame sequences only and misses some clones. Where compared with another copy, unresolved V genes explain less than half of these, and the others have no known cause. V, J and clone size are those of that table, while D and trimming were read from the DNA. This sample gives around 2.5 million clones in total; more than 85% of them show up just once. 0.35% to 0.45% of the sample belongs to the ten largest clones.

Its CDR3 holds 21 amino acids, cysteine through phenylalanine. The DNA shown is the 63-base CDR3, in frame from base 1. Sequences MDHEN (CDR1) and SYDVKM (CDR2) are obtained from the germline V gene. V and J lose 3 bases and 3 bases, and a span of 33 bases separates them. Healthy HIV-negative adults with no recently reported acute infections or vaccinations were included as donors. All donors were Caucasian adults living in Nashville, Tennessee, USA. CD4+ T cells were enriched by magnetic negative selection, after which naive cells were positively selected on CD45RA and the negative fraction was taken as the memory subset. After blood collection by leukapheresis, PBMCs were isolated using Ficoll-Histopaque density gradient centrifugation and then cryopreserved in the vapor phase of liquid nitrogen. Analytical flow cytometry was used to check the purity and quantity of every magnetically sorted T cell population. Genomic DNA was isolated from every sorted fraction and measured by UV absorbance on a Nanodrop 2000c.

In this chain, TRBV28 is recombined with TRBJ2-7; TRBD1 is possibly the D segment (5 matching bases). This clonotype was obtained from a man younger than 35 in good health. Some clones in this sample may be carry-over from other donors' samples. What was sequenced was naive CD4+ T cells from PBMCs. The cell subset or site label corresponds to: CD45RA+ positively selected. In nucleotide form, the sequence is TGTGCCAGCAGTTTTCCAGGGATCCTAGTAGGAACCACATCCCAATTCTACGAGCAGTACTTC. It translates as CASSFPGILVGTTSQFYEQYF.